This TCR beta chain was identified during a study of OX40 agonist ivuxolimab in advanced cancers. General study points: Normalized expansion of T-cell clones was also low for some nonresponders.

About this clone: Its antigen is undetermined.

The V gene lost 7 bases and the J gene lost 4 bases, with 20 bases spanning the gap. There are 15 residues in the CDR3. Per germline, CDR1 MDHEN and CDR2 SYDVKM. The table came from immunoSEQ multiplex PCR; TCRdb's copy has only in-frame clones and leaves some out. The table shows approximately 46,000 clones, with approximately 77% occurring only once. The chain joins TRBV28 to TRBJ2-7, with D maybe TRBD2 (7 bases). The TCR sequence derives from an adult with an advanced solid tumor such as melanoma, head and neck, liver or kidney cancer. Material: CD4+ or CD8+ T cells sorted from blood, obtained in a trial of the OX40 agonist ivuxolimab. DNA of the CDR3: TGTGCCAGCACCCCCATCGGGGGGCGCGGGTACGAGCAGTACTTC. Amino acids: CASTPIGGRGYEQYF.